The 15 T cell receptor beta chains reported below all come from one sample, sequenced in a study of tumor and adjacent non-tumor tissue in lung cancer. No cell sorting was done before RNA was extracted from the tissue. A modified ARM-PCR protocol with three rounds of nested PCR amplified TCRbeta. TCRdb independently ran MiXCR on the multiplex PCR reads; one entry per CDR3 protein. The table records over 60,000 distinct CDR3 sequences, roughly 80% of them present only once. Sequences were obtained from lung tumor tissue. Receptor source: a woman between 45 and 65 years old with non-small cell lung cancer.

This chain connects TRBV20-1 to TRBJ1-1; D is uncertain. The CDR3 is made up of 15 amino acids. V was cut by 4 bases and J by 7 bases, with 22 bases left in between. Germline CDR1 reads DFQATT; CDR2 reads SNEGSKA (reference sequence). The CDR3 here is CSAKDIGVGWGEAFF. For the CDR3, the DNA is TGCAGTGCTAAAGATATCGGGGTAGGGTGGGGTGAAGCTTTCTTT.

Note on this clonotype: An end of the junction differs from the germline gene, which may be a read error. This chain uses TRBV28 with TRBJ2-1; 9 nucleotides line up with TRBD1. The CDR3 runs to 15 residues. Germline lookup yields CDR1 MDHEN and CDR2 SYDVKM. The CDR3 is CVSGSPGTGTDEQFF. The CDR3 DNA reads TGTGTCAGCGGTTCCCCCGGGACAGGGACCGATGAGCAGTTCTTC.

On this clonotype itself: Sequence at one end of the junction differs from germline and may be a read error. The chain carries TRBV28 and TRBJ1-1; tentative D call: TRBD1 (6 bases). The CDR3 is made up of 14 amino acids. Germline V gene lookup returns CDR1 MDHEN and CDR2 SYDVKM. The DNA of the CDR3 is TGTTCCAGCAGTTTCCGGGGGCACAACACTGAAGTTTTCTTT. It is translated as CSSSFRGHNTEVFF.

CDR3 bases: TGCAGCCATAGGGCAAACACAGATACGCAGTATTTT. Protein: CSHRANTDTQYF. The chain uses TRBV29-1 and TRBJ2-3; D is unclear. Germline V gene data show CDR1 as SQVTM and CDR2 as ANQGSEA. The CDR3 loop spans 12 amino acids. The V gene lost 8 bases and the J gene lost 2 bases, with 11 bases spanning the gap.

With respect to this clonotype: Mismatch with germline at one junction end may stem from a read error. The chain couples TRBV12-3 or TRBV12-4 to TRBJ2-7; D uncertain. The CDR3 is made up of 14 amino acids. CDR3 DNA: TGTCCCAGCAGCAATTCGGGCCTACGAAGACCGCAGTACTTC. The encoded protein is CPSSNSGLRRPQYF.

The chain uses TRBV29-1 and TRBJ2-5; possible D gene TRBD2, 6 bases. The germline V gene has CDR1 SQVTM and CDR2 ANQGSEA. Trimming shortened V by 5 bases and J by 7 bases, and 20 bases separated the two germline ends. The CDR3 is made up of 14 amino acids. The CDR3 DNA is TGCAGCGTTATCCGCGGGAACCCCACCAGGACCCAGTACTTC. It yields the protein CSVIRGNPTRTQYF.

A remark on this clonotype: The junction departs from the called germline gene at one end, perhaps through a read error. The rearrangement links TRBV6-1 to TRBJ2-7; D is perhaps TRBD1 (6 bases). In germline, CDR1 is MNHNS, CDR2 SASEGT. This CDR3 is built from 13 residues. The CDR3 loop is CVSSETGIHEQYF. The DNA for the CDR3 is TGTGTCAGCAGTGAAACAGGGATCCACGAGCAATACTTC.

In regard to this clonotype: Germline is not matched at one junction end, which may reflect a read error. The chain combines TRBV6-6 with TRBJ2-3; 8 bases align to TRBD2. Germline assignment: CDR1 MNHNY and CDR2 SVGAGI (reference sequence). The CDR3 is 17 amino acids. In DNA, the CDR3 is TGTGCTAGCAGTTACTCTCGGGGTAGCGGGGATTCAGATACGCAGTATTTT. Its translation: CASSYSRGSGDSDTQYF.

This chain joins TRBV28 and TRBJ1-2; 7 bases match TRBD1. Germline V gene sequence: CDR1 MDHEN, CDR2 SYDVKM. Germline trimming cut 10 bases from V and 5 bases from J; bases unmatched to any gene: 16. This CDR3 has 15 amino acids. The chain's CDR3 is CAIRSGTANSYGYTF. Written as DNA, the CDR3 is TGTGCCATCAGGTCCGGGACAGCCAATTCATATGGCTACACCTTC.

This clonotype has a single count. The chain recombines TRBV20-1 with TRBJ2-7, with TRBD1 as a possible D gene (6 bases). There are 12 residues in the CDR3. The V gene lost 5 bases and the J gene lost 6 bases, with 14 bases spanning the gap. Germline CDR1 reads DFQATT; CDR2 reads SNEGSKA (reference sequence). CDR3 in DNA: TGCAGTGCTTCTGACAGGACCACCGAGCAGTACTTC. Its protein is CSASDRTTEQYF.

This clonotype was observed a single time. Its ends do not fully match the called genes, so a read error is possible. This chain uses TRBV11-1 with TRBJ1-1; D gene unclear. The CDR3 length is 15 residues. From germline, CDR1 is SGHAT and CDR2 FQDESV (reference sequence). CDR3 sequence reads: CANSSEDWLNNEAFF. The CDR3 nucleotides read TGTGCCAACAGCTCCGAGGACTGGCTGAACAATGAAGCTTTCTTT.

Notes on this clonotype: The final CDR3 position lacks the conserved phenylalanine or tryptophan, pointing to a likely read error. The chain links TRBV29-1 to TRBJ2-2; 8 nucleotides agree with TRBD2. The CDR3 extends over 15 amino acids. After removal of 8 bases from V and 1 base from J, the junction contained 9 bases not matched to a gene. Germline assignment: CDR1 SQVTM and CDR2 ANQGSEA. CDR3 nucleotides: TGCAGCCTCACATGCGGGAGGTGGAACACCGGGGAGCTGTTTTCT. It yields the protein CSLTCGRWNTGELFS.

As to this clonotype: Since a much larger clone is just one base distant, this may be a read error. CDR3: CASSSGQSNYGYTF. CDR3 sequence (DNA): TGTGCCAGCAGTTCTGGTCAATCTAACTATGGCTACACCTTC. The V and J genes are TRBV28 and TRBJ1-2; D is ambiguous. V lost 4 bases and J 0 bases, leaving 9 bases between the germline ends. The germline gives CDR1 MDHEN, CDR2 SYDVKM. The CDR3 has 14 residues.

Comments on this clonotype: This CDR3 fails to terminate in the conserved phenylalanine or tryptophan, so it likely reflects a read error. This chain links TRBV24-1 with TRBJ2-1; possibly TRBD1 or TRBD2 for D (5 bases each). There are 13 residues in the CDR3. CDR1 and CDR2 from the germline V gene are KGHDR and SFDVKD. Between the trimmed V and J ends, which lost 9 bases and 8 bases, there was a span of 16 bases. The CDR3 is CATRQRNNDEQFS. As DNA, the CDR3 is TGTGCCACCCGACAGCGGAATAACGATGAGCAGTTCTCC.

This chain joins TRBV11-2 and TRBJ2-1; tentatively, D is TRBD2 (5 bases). CDR3 length: 17 amino acids. Germline CDR1 is SGHAT and CDR2 is FQNNGV. V was pared by 7 bases and J by 0 bases, with 19 bases between. The CDR3 loop is CASTPEDEGSSYNEQFF. CDR3 nucleotides: TGTGCCAGCACTCCAGAGGACGAGGGAAGCTCCTACAATGAGCAGTTCTTC.